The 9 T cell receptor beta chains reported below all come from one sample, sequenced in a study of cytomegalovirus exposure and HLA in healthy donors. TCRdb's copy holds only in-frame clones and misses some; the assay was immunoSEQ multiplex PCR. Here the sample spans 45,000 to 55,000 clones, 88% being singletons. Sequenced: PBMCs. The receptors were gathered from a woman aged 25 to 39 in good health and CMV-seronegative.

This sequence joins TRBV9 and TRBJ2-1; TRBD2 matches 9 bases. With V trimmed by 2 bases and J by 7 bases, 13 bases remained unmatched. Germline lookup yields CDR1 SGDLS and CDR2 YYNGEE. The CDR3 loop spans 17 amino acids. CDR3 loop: CASSVGGLAGGPNEQFF. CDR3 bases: TGTGCCAGCAGCGTGGGGGGACTGGCGGGAGGGCCGAATGAGCAGTTCTTC.

This CDR3 reads CASSLEGRVDGYTF. CDR3 DNA: TGCGCCAGCAGCTTGGAAGGCAGGGTCGATGGCTACACCTTC. The rearrangement links TRBV5-1 to TRBJ1-2; the D gene is possibly TRBD1 (5 bases). This CDR3 spans 14 amino acids. V lost 0 bases and J 6 bases, leaving 12 bases between the germline ends. Germline V gives CDR1 SGHRS, CDR2 YFSETQ.

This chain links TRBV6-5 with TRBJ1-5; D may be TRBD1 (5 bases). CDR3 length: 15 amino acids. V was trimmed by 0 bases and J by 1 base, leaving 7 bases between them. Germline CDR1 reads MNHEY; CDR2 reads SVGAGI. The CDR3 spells CASSYSKGSNQPQHF. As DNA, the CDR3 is TGTGCCAGCAGTTACTCGAAGGGGAGCAATCAGCCCCAGCATTTT.

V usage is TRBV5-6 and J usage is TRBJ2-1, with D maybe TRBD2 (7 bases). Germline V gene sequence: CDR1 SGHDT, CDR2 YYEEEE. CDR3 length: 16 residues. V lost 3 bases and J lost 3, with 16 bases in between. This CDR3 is CASSWSPGGLYNEQFF. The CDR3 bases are TGTGCCAGCAGCTGGTCACCCGGGGGGCTCTACAATGAGCAGTTCTTC.

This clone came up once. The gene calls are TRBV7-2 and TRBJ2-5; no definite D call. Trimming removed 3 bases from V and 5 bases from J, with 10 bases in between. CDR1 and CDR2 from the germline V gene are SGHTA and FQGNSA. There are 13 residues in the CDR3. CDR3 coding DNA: TGTGCCAGCAGCTTCTATTCGTGGGAGACCCAGTACTTC. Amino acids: CASSFYSWETQYF.

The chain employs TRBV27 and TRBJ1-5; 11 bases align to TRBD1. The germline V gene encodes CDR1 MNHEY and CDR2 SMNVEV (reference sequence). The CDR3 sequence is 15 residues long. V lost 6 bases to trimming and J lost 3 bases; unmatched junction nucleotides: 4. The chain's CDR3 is CASRRDRGFNQPQHF. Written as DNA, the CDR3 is TGTGCCAGCAGGAGGGACAGGGGGTTCAATCAGCCCCAGCATTTT.

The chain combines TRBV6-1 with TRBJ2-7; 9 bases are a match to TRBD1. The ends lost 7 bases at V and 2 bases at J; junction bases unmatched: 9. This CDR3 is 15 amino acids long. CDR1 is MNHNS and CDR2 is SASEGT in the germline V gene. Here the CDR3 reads CASTQGATIAYEQYF. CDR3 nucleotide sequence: TGTGCCAGCACACAGGGGGCGACAATAGCCTACGAGCAGTACTTC.

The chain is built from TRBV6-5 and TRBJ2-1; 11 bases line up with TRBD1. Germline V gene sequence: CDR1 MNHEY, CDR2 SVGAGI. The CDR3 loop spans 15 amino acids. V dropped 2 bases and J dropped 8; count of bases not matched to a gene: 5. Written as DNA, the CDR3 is TGTGCCAGCAGTTACGGAGGACAGGGGGCTCATGAGCAGTTCTTC. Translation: CASSYGGQGAHEQFF.

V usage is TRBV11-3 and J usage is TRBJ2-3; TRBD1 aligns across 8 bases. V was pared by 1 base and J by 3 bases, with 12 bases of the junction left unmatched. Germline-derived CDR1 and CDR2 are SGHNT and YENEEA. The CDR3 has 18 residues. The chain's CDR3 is CASSLGLDREGETDTQYF. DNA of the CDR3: TGTGCCAGCAGCTTAGGGTTGGACAGGGAAGGGGAAACAGATACGCAGTATTTT.